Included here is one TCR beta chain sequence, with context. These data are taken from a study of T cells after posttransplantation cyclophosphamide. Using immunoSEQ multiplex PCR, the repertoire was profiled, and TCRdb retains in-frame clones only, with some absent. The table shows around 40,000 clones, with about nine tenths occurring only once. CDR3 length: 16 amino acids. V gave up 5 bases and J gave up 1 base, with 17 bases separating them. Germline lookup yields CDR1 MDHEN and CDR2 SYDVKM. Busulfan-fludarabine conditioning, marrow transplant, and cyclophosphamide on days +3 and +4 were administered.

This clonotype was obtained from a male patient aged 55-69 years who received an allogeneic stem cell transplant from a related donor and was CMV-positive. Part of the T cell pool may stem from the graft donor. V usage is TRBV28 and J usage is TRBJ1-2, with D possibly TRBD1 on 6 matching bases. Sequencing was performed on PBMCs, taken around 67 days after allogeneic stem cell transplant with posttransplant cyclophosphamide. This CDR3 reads CASSQTGQTINYGYTF. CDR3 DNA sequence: TGTGCCAGCAGTCAAACCGGACAGACGATTAACTATGGCTACACCTTC.